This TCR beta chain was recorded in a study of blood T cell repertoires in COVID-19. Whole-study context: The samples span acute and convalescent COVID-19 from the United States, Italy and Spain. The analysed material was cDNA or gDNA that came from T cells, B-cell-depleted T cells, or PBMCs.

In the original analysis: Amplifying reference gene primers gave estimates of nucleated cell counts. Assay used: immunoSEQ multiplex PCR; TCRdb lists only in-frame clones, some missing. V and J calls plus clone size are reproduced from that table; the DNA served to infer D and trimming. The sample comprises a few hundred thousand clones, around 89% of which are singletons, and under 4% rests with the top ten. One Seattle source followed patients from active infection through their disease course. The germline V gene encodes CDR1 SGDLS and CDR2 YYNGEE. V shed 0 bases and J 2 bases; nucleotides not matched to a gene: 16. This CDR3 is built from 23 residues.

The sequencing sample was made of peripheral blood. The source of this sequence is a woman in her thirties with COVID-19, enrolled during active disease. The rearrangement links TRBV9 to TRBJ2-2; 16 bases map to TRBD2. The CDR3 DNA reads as TGTGCCAGCAGCGTAGAGGGGAACCTGGGACTAGCGGGAGGGCTTTCTAACACCGGGGAGCTGTTTTTT. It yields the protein CASSVEGNLGLAGGLSNTGELFF.